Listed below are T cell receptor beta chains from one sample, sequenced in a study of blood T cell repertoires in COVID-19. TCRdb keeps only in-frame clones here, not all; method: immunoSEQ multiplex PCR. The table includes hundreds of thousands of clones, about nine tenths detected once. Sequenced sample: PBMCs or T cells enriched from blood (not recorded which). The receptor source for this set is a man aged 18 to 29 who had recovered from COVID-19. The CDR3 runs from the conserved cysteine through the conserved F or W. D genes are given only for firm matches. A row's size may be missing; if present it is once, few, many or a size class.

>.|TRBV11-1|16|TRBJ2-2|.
CASSLFAGQTTGELFF
TGTGCCAGCAGCTTATTTGCAGGGCAGACCACCGGGGAGCTGTTTTTT
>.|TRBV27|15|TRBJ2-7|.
CASSYGATPPYEQYF
TGTGCCAGCAGTTATGGAGCTACACCCCCCTACGAGCAGTACTTC
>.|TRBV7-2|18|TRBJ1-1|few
CASSLLGGGSVRNTEAFF
TGTGCCAGCAGCTTATTGGGCGGAGGGTCAGTGAGGAACACTGAAGCTTTCTTT
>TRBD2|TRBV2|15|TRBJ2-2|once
CASSVASGYTGELFF
TGTGCCAGCAGTGTGGCTAGCGGATACACCGGGGAGCTGTTTTTT
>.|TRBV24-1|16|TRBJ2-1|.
CATSDHGEVGAGEQFF
TGTGCCACCAGTGACCACGGGGAGGTCGGGGCTGGTGAGCAGTTCTTC
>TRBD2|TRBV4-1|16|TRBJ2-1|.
CASSQGRPSGYNEQFF
TGCGCCAGCAGCCAAGGCCGGCCTAGCGGCTACAATGAGCAGTTCTTC
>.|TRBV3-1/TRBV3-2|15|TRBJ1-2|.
CASSPTGFPMGGYTF
TGTGCCAGCAGCCCCACAGGGTTCCCCATGGGGGGCTACACCTTC
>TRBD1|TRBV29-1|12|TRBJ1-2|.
CSTRQGLVGYTF
TGCAGCACCCGACAGGGACTGGTTGGCTACACCTTC
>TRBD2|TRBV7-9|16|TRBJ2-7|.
CASSPRGGVLSYEQYF
TGTGCCAGCAGCCCGCGCGGGGGGGTCCTCTCCTACGAGCAGTACTTC
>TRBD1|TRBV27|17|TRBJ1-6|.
CASSLSHRQGADSPLHF
TGTGCCAGCAGTTTATCGCACCGACAGGGGGCGGATTCACCCCTCCACTTT
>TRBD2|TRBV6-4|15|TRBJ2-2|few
CASSESGANTGELFF
TGTGCCAGCAGTGAAAGCGGGGCGAACACCGGGGAGCTGTTTTTT
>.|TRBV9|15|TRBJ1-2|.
CASSPSTGDPYGYTF
TGTGCCAGCAGCCCTTCTACAGGAGATCCCTATGGCTACACCTTC
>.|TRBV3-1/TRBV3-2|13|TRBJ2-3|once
CASSLVSTDTQYF
TGTGCCAGCAGCCTTGTAAGCACAGATACGCAGTATTTT
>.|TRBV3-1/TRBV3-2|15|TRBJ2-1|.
CASSQSSRSYNEQFF
TGTGCCAGCAGCCAGAGTTCGAGATCCTACAATGAGCAGTTCTTC
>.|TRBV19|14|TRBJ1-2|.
CASTPGRTSHGYTF
TGTGCCAGTACCCCGGGCAGGACATCACACGGCTACACCTTC
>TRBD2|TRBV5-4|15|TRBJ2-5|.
CASSLAGGPGETQYF
TGTGCCAGCAGCTTGGCGGGGGGGCCAGGGGAGACCCAGTACTTC
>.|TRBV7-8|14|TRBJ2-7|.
CASRHRTGAYEQYF
TGTGCCAGCAGGCACCGGACGGGGGCCTACGAGCAGTACTTC
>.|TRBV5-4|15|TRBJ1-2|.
CASSLVSEGSYGYTF
TGTGCCAGCAGCTTGGTGTCAGAAGGGAGCTATGGCTACACCTTC
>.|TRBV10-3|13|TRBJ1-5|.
CAISVEGDQPQHF
TGTGCCATCAGTGTTGAGGGCGATCAGCCCCAGCATTTT
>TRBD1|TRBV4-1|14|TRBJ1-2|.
CASSEGGPDYGYTF
TGCGCCAGCAGCGAAGGGGGCCCGGACTATGGCTACACCTTC
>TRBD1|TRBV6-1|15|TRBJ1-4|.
CASSEDGTEVEKLFF
TGTGCCAGCAGTGAAGATGGGACAGAAGTTGAAAAACTGTTTTTT
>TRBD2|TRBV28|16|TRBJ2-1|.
CASRKGGRDWYNEQFF
TGTGCCAGCAGAAAGGGCGGGAGGGATTGGTACAATGAGCAGTTCTTC
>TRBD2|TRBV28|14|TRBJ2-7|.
CASTWLAGDYEQYF
TGTGCCAGCACCTGGCTAGCGGGAGACTACGAGCAGTACTTC
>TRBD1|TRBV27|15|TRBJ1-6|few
CASSPQRRGNSPLHF
TGTGCCAGCAGTCCTCAACGCAGGGGGAATTCACCCCTCCACTTT
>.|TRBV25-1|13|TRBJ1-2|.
CASSGWTVNGYTF
TGTGCCAGCAGTGGTTGGACAGTAAATGGCTACACCTTC
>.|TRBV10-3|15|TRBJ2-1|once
CAISELLQGFNEQFF
TGTGCCATCAGTGAGCTACTACAGGGATTTAATGAGCAGTTCTTC
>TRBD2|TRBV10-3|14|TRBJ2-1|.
CAIKRDPKDNEQFF
TGTGCCATCAAGCGGGACCCTAAGGACAATGAGCAGTTCTTC
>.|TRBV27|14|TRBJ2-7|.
CASSLSGRQGEQYF
TGTGCCAGCAGTTTATCCGGGCGCCAGGGCGAGCAGTACTTC
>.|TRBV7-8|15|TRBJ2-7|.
CASSSIRDSSYEQYF
TGTGCCAGCAGCTCAATCCGGGATTCGTCATACGAGCAGTACTTC
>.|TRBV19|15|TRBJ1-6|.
CASGQEGRGDSPLHF
TGTGCCAGTGGTCAGGAGGGGAGGGGCGATTCACCCCTCCACTTT
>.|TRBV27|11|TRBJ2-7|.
CASSPGDEQYF
TGTGCCAGCAGTCCCGGAGACGAGCAGTACTTC
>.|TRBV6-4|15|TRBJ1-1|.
CASSDLGHMNTEAFF
TGTGCCAGCAGTGACTTGGGGCACATGAACACTGAAGCTTTCTTT
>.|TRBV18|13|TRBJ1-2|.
CASSPPAGYGYTF
TGTGCCAGCTCACCGCCGGCGGGCTATGGCTACACCTTC
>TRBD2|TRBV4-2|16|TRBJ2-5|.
CASSPTGLAGGETQYF
TGTGCCAGCAGCCCAACGGGACTAGCGGGGGGAGAGACCCAGTACTTC
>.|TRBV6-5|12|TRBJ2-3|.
CASSSRTDTQYF
TGTGCCAGCAGTTCCAGAACAGATACGCAGTATTTT
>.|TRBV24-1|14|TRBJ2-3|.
CATSDPGNTDTQYF
TGTGCCACCAGTGACCCGGGGAACACAGATACGCAGTATTTT
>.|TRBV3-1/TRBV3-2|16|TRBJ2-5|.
CASSPNRPGSQETQYF
TGTGCCAGCAGCCCAAATCGACCGGGATCGCAAGAGACCCAGTACTTC